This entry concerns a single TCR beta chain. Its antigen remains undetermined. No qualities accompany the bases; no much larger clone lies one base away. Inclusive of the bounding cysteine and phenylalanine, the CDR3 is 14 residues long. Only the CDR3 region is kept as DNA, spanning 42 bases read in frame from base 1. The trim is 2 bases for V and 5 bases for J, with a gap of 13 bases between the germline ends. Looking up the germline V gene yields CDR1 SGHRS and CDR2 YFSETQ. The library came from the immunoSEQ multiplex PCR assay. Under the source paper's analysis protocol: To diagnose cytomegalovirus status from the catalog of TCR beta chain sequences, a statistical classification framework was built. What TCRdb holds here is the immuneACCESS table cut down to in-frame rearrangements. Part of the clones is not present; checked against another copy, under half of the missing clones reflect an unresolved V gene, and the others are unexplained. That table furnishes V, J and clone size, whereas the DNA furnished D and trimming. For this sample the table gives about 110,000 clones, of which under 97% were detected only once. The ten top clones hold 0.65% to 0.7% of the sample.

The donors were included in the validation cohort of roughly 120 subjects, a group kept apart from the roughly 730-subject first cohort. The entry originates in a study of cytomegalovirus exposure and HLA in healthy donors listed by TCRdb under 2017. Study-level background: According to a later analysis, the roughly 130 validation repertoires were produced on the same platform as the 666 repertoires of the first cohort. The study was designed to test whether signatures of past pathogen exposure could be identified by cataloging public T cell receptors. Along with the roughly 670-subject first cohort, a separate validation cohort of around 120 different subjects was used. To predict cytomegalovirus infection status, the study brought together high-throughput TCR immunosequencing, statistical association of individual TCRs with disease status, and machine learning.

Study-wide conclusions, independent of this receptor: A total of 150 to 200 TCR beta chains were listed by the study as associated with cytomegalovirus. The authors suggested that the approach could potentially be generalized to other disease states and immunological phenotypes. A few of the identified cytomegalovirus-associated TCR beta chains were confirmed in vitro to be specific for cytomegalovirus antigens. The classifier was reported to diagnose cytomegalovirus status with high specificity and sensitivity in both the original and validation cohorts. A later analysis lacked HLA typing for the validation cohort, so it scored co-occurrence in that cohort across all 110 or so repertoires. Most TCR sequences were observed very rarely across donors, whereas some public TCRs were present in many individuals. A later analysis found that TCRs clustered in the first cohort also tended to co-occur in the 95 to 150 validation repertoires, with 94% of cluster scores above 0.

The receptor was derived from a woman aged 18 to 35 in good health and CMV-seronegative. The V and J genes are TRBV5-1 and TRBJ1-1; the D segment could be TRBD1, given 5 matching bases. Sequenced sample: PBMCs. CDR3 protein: CASSFVEGDTEAFF. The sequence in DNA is TGCGCCAGCAGCTTCGTAGAAGGGGATACTGAAGCTTTCTTT.